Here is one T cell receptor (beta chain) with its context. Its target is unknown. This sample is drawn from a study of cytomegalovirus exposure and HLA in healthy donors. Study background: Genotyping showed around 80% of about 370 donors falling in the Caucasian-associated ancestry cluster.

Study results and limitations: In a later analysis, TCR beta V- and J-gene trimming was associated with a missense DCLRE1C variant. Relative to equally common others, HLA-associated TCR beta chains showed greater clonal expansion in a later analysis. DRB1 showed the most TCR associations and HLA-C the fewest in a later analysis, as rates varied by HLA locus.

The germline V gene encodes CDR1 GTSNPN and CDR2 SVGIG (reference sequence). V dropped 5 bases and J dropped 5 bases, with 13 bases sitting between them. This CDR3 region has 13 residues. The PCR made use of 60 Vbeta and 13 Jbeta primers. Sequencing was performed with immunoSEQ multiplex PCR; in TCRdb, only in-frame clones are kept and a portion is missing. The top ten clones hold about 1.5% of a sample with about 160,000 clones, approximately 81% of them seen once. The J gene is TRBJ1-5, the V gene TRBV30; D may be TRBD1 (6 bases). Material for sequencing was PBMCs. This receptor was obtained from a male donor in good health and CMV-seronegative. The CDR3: CAWARQVDQPQHF. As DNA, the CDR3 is TGTGCCTGGGCCCGACAGGTTGATCAGCCCCAGCATTTT.